This T cell receptor beta chain was retrieved from a study of T cell responses to AZD1222 COVID-19 vaccine. Study as a whole: Second-dose recipients at about 4 or about 12 weeks were treated as one pooled group.

As regards this clone: The antigen remains undetermined.

Study outcomes and limitations: Spike-specific TCR repertoires showed rising breadth and depth after two AZD1222 doses.

TCRdb's table, derived via immunoSEQ multiplex PCR, lists solely in-frame clones and lacks some. The sample shows over 100,000 clones, 70% to 90% of them seen only once. The CDR3 spans 14 residues. The germline gives CDR1 SGHTA, CDR2 FQGNSA. V lost 2 bases and J lost 10; bases outside the gene matches: 8. This receptor was taken from an adult in good health. The input for sequencing was peripheral blood, taken on day 0 of AZD1222 vaccination. The rearrangement links TRBV7-2 to TRBJ1-1; 9 nucleotides align to TRBD1. The CDR3 loop is CASSLPGTGSRAFF. The CDR3 DNA follows: TGTGCCAGCAGCTTACCAGGGACAGGGTCTAGAGCTTTCTTT.